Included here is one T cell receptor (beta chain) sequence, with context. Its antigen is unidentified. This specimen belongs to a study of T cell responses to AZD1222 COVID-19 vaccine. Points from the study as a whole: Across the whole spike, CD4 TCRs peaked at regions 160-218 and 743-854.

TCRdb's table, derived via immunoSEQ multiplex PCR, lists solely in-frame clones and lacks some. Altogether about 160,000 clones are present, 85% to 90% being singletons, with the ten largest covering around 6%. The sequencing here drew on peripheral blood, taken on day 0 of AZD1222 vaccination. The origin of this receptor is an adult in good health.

Written as DNA, the CDR3 is TGTGCCAGCAGCCTAACAAGGAGCGGTGAGCAGTTCTTC. Protein sequence: CASSLTRSGEQFF. The chain joins TRBV12-3 or TRBV12-4 to TRBJ2-1, with D possibly matching TRBD2 (5 bases). V was trimmed by 6 bases and J by 9 bases, leaving 15 bases between them. The CDR3 totals 13 residues.